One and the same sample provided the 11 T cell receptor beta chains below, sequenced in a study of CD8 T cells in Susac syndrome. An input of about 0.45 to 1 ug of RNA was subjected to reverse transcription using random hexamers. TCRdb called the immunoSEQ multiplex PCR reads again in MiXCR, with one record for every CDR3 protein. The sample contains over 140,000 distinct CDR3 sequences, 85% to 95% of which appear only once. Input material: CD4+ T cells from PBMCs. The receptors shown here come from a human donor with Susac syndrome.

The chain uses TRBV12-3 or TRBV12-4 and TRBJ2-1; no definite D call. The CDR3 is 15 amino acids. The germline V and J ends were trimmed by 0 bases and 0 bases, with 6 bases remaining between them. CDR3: CASSLAASSYNEQFF. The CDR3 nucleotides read TGTGCCAGCAGTTTAGCCGCAAGCTCCTACAATGAGCAGTTCTTC.

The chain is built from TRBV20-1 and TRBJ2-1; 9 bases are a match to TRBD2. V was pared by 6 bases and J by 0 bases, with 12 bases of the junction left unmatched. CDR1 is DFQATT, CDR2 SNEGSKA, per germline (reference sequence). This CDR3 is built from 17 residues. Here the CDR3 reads CSAEGGRAVSSYNEQFF. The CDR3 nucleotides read TGCAGTGCGGAGGGCGGGAGGGCCGTTAGCTCCTACAATGAGCAGTTCTTC.

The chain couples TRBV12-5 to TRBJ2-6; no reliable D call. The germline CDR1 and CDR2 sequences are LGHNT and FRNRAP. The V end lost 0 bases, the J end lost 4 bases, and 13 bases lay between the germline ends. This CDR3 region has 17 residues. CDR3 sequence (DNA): TGTGCTAGTGGTTTGGTAACCGCAGCCCGGGGGGCCAACGTCCTGACTTTC. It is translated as CASGLVTAARGANVLTF.

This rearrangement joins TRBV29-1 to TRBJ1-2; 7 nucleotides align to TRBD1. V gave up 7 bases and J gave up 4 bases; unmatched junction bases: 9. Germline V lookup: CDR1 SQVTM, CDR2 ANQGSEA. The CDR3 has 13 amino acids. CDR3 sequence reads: CSAGQREGYGYTF. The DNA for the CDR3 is TGCAGCGCGGGACAGAGAGAGGGCTATGGCTACACCTTC.

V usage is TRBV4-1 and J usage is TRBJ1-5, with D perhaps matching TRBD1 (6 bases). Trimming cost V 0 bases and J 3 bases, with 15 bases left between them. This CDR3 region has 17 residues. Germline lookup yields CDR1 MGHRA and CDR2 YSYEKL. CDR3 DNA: TGCGCCAGCAGCCAAGAGGGGGGGCGAAGGTCCAATCAGCCCCAGCATTTT. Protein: CASSQEGGRRSNQPQHF.

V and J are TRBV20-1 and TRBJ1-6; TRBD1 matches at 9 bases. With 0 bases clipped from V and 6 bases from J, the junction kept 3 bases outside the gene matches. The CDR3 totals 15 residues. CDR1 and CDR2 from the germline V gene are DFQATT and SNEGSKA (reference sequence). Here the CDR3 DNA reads TGCAGTGCTAGAGAGCCGGGACAGGGTAATTCACCCCTCCACTTT. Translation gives CSAREPGQGNSPLHF.

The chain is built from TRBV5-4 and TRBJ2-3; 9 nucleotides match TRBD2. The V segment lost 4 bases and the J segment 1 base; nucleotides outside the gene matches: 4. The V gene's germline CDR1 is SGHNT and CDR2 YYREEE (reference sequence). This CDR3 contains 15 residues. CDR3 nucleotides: TGTGCCAGCAGCCTCAAGCGGGGGGGCACAGATACGCAGTATTTT. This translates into CASSLKRGGTDTQYF.

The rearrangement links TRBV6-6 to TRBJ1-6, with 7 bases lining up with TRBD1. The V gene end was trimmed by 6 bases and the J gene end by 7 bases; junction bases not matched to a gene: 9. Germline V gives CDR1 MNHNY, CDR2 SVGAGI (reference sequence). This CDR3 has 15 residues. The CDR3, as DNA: TGTGCCAGCAGAACCCCGGGACAGAGGAATTCACCCCTCCACTTT. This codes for CASRTPGQRNSPLHF.

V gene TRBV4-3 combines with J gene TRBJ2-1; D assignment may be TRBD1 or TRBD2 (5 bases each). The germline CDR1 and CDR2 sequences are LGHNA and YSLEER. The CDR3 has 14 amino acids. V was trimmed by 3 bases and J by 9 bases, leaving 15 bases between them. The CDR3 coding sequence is TGCGCCAGCAGCCAGACTGAGAGAGGGGCTGAGCAGTTCTTC. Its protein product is CASSQTERGAEQFF.

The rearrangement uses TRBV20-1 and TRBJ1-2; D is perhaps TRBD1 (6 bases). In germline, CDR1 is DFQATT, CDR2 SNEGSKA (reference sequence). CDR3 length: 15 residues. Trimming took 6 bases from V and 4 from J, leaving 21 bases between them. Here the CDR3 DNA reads TGCAGTGCCGTACTAGAGACAGGAACCTCCTATGGCTACACCTTC. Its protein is CSAVLETGTSYGYTF.

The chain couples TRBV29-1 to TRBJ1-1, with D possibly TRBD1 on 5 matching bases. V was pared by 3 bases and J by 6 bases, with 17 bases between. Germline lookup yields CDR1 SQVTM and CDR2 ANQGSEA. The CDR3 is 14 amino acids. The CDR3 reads CSVDGGAGLAEAFF. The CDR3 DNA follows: TGCAGCGTTGATGGAGGGGCAGGGCTGGCTGAAGCTTTCTTT.